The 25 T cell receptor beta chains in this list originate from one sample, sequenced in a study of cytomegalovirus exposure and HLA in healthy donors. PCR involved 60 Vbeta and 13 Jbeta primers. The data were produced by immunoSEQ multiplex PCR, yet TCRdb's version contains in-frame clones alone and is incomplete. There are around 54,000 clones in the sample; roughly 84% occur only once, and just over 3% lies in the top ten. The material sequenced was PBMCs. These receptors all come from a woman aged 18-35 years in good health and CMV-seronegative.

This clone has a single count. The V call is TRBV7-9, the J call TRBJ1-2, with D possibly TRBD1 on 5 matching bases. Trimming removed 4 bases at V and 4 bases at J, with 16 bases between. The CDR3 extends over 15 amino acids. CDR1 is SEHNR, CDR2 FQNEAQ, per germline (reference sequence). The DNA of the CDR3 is TGTGCCAGCAGCTCTGTGGCAGGGTTGAGCTATGGCTACACCTTC. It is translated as CASSSVAGLSYGYTF.

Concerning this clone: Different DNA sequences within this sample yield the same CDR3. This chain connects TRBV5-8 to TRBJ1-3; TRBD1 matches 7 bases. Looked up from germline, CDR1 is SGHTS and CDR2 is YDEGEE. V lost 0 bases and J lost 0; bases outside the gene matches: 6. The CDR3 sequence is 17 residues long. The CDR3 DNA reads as TGTGCCAGCAGCTTGGATGACAGGGTCCTCTCTGGAAACACCATATATTTT. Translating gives CASSLDDRVLSGNTIYF.

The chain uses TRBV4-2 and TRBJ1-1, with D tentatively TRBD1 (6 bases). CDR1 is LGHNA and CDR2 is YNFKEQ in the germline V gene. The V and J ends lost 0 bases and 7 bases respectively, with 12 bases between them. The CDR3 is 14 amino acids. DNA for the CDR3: TGTGCCAGCAGCCAAGAGGGCAGGGGAATTGAAGCTTTCTTT. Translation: CASSQEGRGIEAFF.

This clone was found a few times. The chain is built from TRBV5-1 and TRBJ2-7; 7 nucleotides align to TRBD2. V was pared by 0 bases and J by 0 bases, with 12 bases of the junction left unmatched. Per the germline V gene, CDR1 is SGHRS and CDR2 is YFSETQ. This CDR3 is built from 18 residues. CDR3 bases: TGCGCCAGCAGCTTGGCTGCCGGTCTAGCGGAGAGCTCCTACGAGCAGTACTTC. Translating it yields CASSLAAGLAESSYEQYF.

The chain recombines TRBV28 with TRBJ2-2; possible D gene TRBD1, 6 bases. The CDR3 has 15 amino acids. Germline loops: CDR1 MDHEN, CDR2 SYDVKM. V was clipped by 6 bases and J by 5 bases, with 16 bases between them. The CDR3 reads CASSFPHRETGELFF. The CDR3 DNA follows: TGTGCCAGCAGCTTTCCCCACAGGGAGACCGGGGAGCTGTTTTTT.

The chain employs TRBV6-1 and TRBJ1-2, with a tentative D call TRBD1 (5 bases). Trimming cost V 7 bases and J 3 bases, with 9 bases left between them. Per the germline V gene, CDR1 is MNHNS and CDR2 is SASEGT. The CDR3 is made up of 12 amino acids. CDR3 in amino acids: CASITGYYGYTF. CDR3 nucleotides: TGTGCCAGCATTACAGGATACTATGGCTACACCTTC.

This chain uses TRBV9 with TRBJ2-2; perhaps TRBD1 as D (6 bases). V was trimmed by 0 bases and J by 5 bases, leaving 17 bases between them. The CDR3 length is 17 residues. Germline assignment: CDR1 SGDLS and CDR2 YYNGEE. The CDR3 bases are TGTGCCAGCAGCGTAGCTTACAGGGCCCTGGGGACCGGGGAGCTGTTTTTT. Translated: CASSVAYRALGTGELFF. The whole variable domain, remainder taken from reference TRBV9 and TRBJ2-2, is DSGVTQTPKHLITATGQRVTLRCSPRSGDLSVYWYQQSLDQGLQFLIQYYNGEERAKGNILERFSAQQFPDLHSELNLSSLELGDSALYFCASSVAYRALGTGELFFGEGSRLTVL.

The CDR3, as DNA: TGTGCCAGCAGCTGGGGAAACAGGGAAGCTGGGGAGACCCAGTACTTC. Protein product: CASSWGNREAGETQYF. The V gene is TRBV7-6, the J gene TRBJ2-5, with a possible D match to TRBD1 (6 bases). The CDR3 is made up of 16 amino acids. Germline values: CDR1 SGHVS, CDR2 FNYEAQ. Between the trimmed V and J ends, which lost 4 bases and 5 bases, there was a span of 20 bases.

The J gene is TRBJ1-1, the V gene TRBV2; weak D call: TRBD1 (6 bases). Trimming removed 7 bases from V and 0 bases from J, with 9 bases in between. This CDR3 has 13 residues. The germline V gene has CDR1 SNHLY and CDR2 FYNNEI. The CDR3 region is CASIGQLNTEAFF. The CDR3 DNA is TGTGCCAGCATAGGACAGCTGAACACTGAAGCTTTCTTT. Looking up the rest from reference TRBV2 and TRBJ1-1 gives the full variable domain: EPEVTQTPSHQVTQMGQEVILRCVPISNHLYFYWYRQILGQKVEFLVSFYNNEISEKSEIFDDQFSVERPDGSNFTLKIRSTKLEDSAMYFCASIGQLNTEAFFGQGTRLTVV.

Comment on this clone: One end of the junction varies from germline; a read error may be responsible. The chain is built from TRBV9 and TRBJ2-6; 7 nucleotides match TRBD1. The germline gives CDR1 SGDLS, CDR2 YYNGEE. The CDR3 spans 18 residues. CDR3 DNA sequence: TGTGCCAGCAGCGACTTACCGGGACAGAGCTCTGGGGCCAACGGCCTGACTTTC. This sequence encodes CASSDLPGQSSGANGLTF.

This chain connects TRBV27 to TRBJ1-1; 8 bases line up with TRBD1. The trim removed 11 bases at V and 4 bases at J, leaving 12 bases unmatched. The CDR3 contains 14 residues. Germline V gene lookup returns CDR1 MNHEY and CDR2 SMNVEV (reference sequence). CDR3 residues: CAARQGAPGTEAFF. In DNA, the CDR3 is TGTGCCGCGCGGCAGGGGGCGCCGGGCACTGAAGCTTTCTTT.

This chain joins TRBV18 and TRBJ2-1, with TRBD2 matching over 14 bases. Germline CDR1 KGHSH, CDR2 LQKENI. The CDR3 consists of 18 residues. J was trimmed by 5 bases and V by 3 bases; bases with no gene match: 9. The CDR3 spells CASSPTSGRASGNNEQFF. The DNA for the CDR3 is TGTGCCAGCTCACCGACTAGCGGGAGGGCCTCGGGAAACAATGAGCAGTTCTTC. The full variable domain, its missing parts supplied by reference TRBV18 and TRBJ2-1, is NAGVMQNPRHLVRRRGQEARLRCSPMKGHSHVYWYRQLPEEGLKFMVYLQKENIIDESGMPKERFSAEFPKEGPSILRIQQVVRGDSAAYFCASSPTSGRASGNNEQFFGPGTRLTVL.

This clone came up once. CDR3 nucleotides: TGTGCCAGCAGCGCTAGCGGGAGGAAGCAGTTCTTC. Translating it yields CASSASGRKQFF. The chain combines TRBV9 with TRBJ2-1; 11 positions agree with TRBD2. This CDR3 comprises 12 residues. V shed 3 bases and J 11 bases; nucleotides not matched to a gene: 1. Germline CDR1 reads SGDLS; CDR2 reads YYNGEE.

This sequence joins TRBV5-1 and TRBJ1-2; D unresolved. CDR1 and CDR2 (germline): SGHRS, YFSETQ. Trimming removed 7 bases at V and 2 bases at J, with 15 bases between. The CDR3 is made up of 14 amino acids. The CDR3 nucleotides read TGCGCCAGCTCCCCCACCAGCGGGAACTATGGCTACACCTTC. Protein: CASSPTSGNYGYTF.

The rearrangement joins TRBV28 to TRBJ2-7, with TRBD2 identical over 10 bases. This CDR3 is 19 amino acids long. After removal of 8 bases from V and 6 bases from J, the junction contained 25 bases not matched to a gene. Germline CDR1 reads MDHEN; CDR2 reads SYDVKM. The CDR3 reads CASSPGGAGGVGPVREQYF. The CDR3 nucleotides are TGTGCCAGCTCCCCCGGGGGAGCGGGAGGGGTCGGGCCAGTTCGCGAGCAGTACTTC.

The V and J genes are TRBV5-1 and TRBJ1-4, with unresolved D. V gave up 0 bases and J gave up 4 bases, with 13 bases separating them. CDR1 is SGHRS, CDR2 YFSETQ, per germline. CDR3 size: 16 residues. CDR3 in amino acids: CASSLASLDINEKLFF. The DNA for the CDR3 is TGCGCCAGCAGCTTGGCATCGCTCGACATTAATGAAAAACTGTTTTTT.

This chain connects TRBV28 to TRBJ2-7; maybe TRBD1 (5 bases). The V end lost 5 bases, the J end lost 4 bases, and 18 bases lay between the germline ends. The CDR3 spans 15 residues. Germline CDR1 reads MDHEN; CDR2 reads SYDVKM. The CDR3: CASSAGFWGTYEQYF. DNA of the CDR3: TGTGCCAGCAGTGCAGGGTTTTGGGGAACGTACGAGCAGTACTTC.

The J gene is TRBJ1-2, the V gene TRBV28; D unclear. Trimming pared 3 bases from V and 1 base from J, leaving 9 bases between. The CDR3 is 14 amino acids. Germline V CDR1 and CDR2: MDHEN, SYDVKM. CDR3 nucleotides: TGTGCCAGCAGTTTGTCAGTTGATAACTATGGCTACACCTTC. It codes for CASSLSVDNYGYTF.

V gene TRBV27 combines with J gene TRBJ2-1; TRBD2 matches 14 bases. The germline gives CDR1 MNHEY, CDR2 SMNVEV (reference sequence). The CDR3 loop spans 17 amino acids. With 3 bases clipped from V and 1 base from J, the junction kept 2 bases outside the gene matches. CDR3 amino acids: CASSFRLAGGSYNEQFF. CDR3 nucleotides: TGTGCCAGCAGTTTCCGACTAGCGGGAGGGTCCTACAATGAGCAGTTCTTC.

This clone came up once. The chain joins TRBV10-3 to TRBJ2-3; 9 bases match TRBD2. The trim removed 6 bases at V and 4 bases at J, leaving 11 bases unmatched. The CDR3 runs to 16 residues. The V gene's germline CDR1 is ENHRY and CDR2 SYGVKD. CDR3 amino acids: CAIRGASGAGADTQYF. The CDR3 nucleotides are TGTGCCATCAGGGGGGCTAGCGGGGCAGGCGCAGATACGCAGTATTTT.

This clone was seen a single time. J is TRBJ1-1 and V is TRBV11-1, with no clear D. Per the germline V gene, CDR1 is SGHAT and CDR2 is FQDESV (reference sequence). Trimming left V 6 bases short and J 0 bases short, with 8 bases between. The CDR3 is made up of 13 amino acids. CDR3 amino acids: CASRLTVNTEAFF. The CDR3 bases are TGTGCCAGCAGACTCACAGTGAACACTGAAGCTTTCTTT.

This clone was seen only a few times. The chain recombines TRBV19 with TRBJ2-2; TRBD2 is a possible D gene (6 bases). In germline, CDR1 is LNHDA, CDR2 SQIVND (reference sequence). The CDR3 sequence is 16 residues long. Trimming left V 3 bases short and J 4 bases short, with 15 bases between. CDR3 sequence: CASSMAGRAGTGELFF. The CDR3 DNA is TGTGCCAGTAGTATGGCGGGAAGGGCAGGCACCGGGGAGCTGTTTTTT.

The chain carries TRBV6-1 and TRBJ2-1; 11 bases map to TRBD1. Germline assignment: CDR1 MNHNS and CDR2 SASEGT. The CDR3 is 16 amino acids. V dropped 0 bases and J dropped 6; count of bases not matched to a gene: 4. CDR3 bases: TGTGCCAGCAGTGAAGCTGCCGGGACAGGGGGCAATGAGCAGTTCTTC. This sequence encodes CASSEAAGTGGNEQFF.

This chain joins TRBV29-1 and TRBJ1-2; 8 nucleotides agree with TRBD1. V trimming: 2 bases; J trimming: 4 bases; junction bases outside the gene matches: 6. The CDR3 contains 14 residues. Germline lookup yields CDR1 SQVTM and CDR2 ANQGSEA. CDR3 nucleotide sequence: TGCAGCGTTGAATTGGGAGGACAGGGCTATGGCTACACCTTC. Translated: CSVELGGQGYGYTF.

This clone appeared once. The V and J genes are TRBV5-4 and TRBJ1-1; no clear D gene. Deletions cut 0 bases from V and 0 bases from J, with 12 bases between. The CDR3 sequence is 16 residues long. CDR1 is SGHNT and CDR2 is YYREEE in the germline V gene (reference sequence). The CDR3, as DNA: TGTGCCAGCAGCTTGGGAGGGAGAGGAGTGAACACTGAAGCTTTCTTT. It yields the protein CASSLGGRGVNTEAFF.